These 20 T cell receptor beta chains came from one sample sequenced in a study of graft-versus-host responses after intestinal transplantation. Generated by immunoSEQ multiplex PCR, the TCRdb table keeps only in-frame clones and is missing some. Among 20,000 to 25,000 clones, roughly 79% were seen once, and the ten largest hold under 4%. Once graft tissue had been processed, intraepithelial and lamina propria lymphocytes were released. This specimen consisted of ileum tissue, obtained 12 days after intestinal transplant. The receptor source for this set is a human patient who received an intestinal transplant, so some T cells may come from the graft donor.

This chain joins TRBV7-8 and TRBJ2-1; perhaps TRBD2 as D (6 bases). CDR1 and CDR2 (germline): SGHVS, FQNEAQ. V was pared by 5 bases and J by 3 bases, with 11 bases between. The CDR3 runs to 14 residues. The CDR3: CASSRRERYNEQFF. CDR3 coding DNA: TGTGCCAGCAGCCGCCGGGAGCGCTACAATGAGCAGTTCTTC.

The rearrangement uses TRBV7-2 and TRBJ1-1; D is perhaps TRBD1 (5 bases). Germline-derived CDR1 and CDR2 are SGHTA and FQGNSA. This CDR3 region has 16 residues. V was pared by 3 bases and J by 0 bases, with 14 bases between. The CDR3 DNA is TGTGCCAGCAGCTTTGCGGGGACCGGCATGAACACTGAAGCTTTCTTT. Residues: CASSFAGTGMNTEAFF.

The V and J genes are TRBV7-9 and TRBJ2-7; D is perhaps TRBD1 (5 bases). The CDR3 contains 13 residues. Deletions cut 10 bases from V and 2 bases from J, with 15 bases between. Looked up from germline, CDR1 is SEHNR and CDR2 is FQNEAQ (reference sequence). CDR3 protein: CATIQGFPYEQYF. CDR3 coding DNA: TGTGCCACCATCCAGGGCTTCCCCTACGAGCAGTACTTC.

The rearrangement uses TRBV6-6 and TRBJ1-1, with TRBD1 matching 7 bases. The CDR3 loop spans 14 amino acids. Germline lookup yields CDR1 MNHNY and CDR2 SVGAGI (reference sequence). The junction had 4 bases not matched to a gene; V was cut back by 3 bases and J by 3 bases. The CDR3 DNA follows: TGTGCCAGCAGTTATAACAGGGGCCACACTGAAGCTTTCTTT. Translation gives CASSYNRGHTEAFF.

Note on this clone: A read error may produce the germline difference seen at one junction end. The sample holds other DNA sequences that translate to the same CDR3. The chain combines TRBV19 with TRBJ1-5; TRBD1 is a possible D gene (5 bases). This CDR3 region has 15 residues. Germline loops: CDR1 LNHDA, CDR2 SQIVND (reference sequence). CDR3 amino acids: CASSIAGDGNQPQHF. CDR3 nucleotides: TGTGCCAGTAGTATAGCGGGGGATGGCAATCAACCCCAGCATTTT.

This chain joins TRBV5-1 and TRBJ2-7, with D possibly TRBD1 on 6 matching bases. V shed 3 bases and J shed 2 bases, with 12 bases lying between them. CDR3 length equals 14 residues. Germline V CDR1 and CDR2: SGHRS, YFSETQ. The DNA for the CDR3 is TGCGCCAGCAGCTACTCAACAGGGACCTACGAGCAGTACTTC. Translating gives CASSYSTGTYEQYF.

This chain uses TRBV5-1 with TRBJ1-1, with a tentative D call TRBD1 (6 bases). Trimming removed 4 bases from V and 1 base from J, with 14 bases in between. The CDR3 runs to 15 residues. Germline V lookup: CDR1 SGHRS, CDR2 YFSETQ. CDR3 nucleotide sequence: TGCGCCAGCAGCCACGGGGGGGGGCAGAACACTGAAGCTTTCTTT. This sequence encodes CASSHGGGQNTEAFF. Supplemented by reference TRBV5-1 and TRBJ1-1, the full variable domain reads KAGVTQTPRYLIKTRGQQVTLSCSPISGHRSVSWYQQTPGQGLQFLFEYFSETQRNKGNFPGRFSGRQFSNSRSEMNVSTLELGDSALYLCASSHGGGQNTEAFFGQGTRLTVV.

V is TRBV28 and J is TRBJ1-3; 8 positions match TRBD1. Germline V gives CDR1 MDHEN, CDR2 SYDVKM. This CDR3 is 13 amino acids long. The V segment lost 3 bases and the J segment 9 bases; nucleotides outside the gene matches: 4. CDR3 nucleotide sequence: TGTGCCAGCAGTTTTGGAACAGGGGGCACCATATATTTT. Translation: CASSFGTGGTIYF.

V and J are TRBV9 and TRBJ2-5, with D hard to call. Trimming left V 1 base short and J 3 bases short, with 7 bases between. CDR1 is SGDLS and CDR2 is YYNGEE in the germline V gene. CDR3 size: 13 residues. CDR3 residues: CASSVPPKETQYF. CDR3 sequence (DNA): TGTGCCAGCAGCGTACCCCCCAAAGAGACCCAGTACTTC.

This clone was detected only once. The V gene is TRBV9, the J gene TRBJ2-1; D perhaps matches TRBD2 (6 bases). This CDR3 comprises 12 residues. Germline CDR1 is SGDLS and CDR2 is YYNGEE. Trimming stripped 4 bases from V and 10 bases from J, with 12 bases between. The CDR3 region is CASSPREKEQFF. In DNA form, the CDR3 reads TGTGCCAGCAGCCCCCGGGAGAAGGAGCAGTTCTTC.

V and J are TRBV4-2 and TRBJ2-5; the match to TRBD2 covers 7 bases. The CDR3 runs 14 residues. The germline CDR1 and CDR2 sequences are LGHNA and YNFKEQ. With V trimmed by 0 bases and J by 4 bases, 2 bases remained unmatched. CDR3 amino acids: CASSQEASGETQYF. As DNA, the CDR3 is TGTGCCAGCAGCCAAGAGGCTAGCGGAGAGACCCAGTACTTC.

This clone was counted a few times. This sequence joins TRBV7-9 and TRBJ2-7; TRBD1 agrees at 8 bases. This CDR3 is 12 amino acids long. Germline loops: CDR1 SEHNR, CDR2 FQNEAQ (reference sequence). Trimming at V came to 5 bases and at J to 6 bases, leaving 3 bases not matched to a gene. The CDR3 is CASSPTGVEQYF. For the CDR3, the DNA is TGTGCCAGCAGCCCGACAGGGGTCGAGCAGTACTTC.

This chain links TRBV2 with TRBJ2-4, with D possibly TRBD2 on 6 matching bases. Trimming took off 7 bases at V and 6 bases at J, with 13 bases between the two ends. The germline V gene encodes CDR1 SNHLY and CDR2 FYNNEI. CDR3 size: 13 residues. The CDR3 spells CASTRDLLNIQYF. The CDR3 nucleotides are TGTGCCAGCACTCGGGACTTATTAAACATTCAGTACTTC.

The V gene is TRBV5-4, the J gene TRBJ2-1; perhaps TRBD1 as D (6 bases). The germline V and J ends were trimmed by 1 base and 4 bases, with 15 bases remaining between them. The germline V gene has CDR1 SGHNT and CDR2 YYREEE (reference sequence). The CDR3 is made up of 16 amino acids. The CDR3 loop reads CASSLMQAGAYNEQFF. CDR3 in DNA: TGTGCCAGCAGCTTGATGCAGGCAGGGGCTTACAATGAGCAGTTCTTC.

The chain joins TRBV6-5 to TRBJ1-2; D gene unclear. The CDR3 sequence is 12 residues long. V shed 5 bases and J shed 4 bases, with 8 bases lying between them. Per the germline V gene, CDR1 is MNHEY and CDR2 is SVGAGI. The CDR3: CASSETSYGYTF. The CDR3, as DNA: TGTGCCAGCAGTGAGACTAGCTATGGCTACACCTTC.

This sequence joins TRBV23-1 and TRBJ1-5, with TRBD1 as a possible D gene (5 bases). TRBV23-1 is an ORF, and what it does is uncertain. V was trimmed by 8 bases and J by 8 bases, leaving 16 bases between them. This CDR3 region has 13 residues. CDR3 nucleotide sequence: TGCGCCAGCCCTAGGGGCAGAAACAAGCCCCAGCATTTT. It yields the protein CASPRGRNKPQHF.

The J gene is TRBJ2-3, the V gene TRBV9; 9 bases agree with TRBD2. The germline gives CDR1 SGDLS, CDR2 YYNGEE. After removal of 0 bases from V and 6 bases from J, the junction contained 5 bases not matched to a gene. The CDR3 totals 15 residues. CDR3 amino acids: CASSVGGLAGDTQYF. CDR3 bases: TGTGCCAGCAGCGTAGGGGGCCTAGCGGGGGATACGCAGTATTTT.

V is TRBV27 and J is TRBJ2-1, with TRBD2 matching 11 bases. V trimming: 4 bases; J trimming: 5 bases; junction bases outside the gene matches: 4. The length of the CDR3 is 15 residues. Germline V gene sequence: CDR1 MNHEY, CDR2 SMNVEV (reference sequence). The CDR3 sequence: CASSSGTSGNNEQFF. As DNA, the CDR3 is TGTGCCAGCAGTTCCGGGACTAGCGGTAACAATGAGCAGTTCTTC.

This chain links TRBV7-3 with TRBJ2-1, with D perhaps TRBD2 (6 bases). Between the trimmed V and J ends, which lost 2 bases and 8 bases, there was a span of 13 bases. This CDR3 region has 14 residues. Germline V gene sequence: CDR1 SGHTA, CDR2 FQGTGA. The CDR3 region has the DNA TGTGCCAGCAGCTTAGGGCCCCGGAGGGATGAGCAGTTCTTC. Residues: CASSLGPRRDEQFF.

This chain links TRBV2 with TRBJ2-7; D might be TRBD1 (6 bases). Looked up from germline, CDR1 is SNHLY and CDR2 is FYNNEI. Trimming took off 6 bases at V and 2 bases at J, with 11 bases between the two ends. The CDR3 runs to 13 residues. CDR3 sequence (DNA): TGTGCCAGCAGGCAGGGGCGTCCCTACGAGCAGTACTTC. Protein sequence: CASRQGRPYEQYF. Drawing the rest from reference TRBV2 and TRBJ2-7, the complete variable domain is EPEVTQTPSHQVTQMGQEVILRCVPISNHLYFYWYRQILGQKVEFLVSFYNNEISEKSEIFDDQFSVERPDGSNFTLKIRSTKLEDSAMYFCASRQGRPYEQYFGPGTRLTVT.